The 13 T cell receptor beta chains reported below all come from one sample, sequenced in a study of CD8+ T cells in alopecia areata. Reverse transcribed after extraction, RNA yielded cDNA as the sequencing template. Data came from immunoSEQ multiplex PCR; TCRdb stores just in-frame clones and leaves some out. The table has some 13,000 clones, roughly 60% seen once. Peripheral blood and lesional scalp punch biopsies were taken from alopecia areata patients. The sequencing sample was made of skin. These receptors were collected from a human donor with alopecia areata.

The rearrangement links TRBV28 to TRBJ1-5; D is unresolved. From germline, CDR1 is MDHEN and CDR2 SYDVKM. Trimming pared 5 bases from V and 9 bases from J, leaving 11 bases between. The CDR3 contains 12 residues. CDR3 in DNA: TGTGCCAGCAGTGTGGAGGTTCTGCCCCAGCATTTT. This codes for CASSVEVLPQHF.

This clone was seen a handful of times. This CDR3 is CASSLNLAEQETQYF. The CDR3 DNA reads TGTGCCAGCAGTCTGAACCTAGCGGAACAAGAGACCCAGTACTTC. The chain has TRBV27 and TRBJ2-5; 7 bases align to TRBD2. V was clipped by 5 bases and J by 2 bases; unmatched bases: 8. CDR1 and CDR2 from the germline V gene are MNHEY and SMNVEV (reference sequence). The CDR3 has 15 amino acids.

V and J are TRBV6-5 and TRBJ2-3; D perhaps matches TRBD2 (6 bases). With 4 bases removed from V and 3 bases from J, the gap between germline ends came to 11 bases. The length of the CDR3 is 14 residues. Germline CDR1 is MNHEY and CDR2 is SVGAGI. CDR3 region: CASSSPGRTDTQYF. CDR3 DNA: TGTGCCAGCAGTTCCCCCGGGAGAACAGATACGCAGTATTTT.

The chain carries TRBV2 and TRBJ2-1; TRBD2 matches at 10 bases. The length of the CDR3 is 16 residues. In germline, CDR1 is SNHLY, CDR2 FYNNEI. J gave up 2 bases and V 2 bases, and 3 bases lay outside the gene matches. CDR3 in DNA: TGTGCCAGCAGTGAATGGACTAGCGGTGCCTACAATGAGCAGTTCTTC. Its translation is CASSEWTSGAYNEQFF.

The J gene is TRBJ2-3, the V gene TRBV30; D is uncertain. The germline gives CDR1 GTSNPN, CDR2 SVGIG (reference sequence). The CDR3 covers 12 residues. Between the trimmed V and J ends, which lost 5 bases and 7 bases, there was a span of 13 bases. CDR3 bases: TGTGCCTGGGAACATATGGGGTATACGCAGTATTTT. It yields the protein CAWEHMGYTQYF.

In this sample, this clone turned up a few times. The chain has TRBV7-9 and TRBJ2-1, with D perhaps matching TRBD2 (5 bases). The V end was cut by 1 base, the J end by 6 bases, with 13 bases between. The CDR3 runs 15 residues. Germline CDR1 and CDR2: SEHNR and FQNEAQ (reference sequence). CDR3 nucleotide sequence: TGTGCCAGCAGCTTAGTGAGGGATGTTAGCAATGAGCAGTTCTTC. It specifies CASSLVRDVSNEQFF.

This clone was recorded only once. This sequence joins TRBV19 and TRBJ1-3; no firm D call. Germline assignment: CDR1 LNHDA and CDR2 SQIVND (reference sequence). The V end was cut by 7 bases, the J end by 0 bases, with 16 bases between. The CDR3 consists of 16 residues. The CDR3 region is CASTHSFARSGNTIYF. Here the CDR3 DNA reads TGTGCCAGTACCCATTCTTTTGCCCGCTCTGGAAACACCATATATTTT.

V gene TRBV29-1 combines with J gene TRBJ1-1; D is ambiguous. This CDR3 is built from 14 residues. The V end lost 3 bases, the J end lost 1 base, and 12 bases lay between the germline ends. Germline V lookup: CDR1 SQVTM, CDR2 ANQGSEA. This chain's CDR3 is CSVESTPPNTEAFF. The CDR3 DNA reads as TGCAGCGTTGAGTCCACACCCCCGAACACTGAAGCTTTCTTT.

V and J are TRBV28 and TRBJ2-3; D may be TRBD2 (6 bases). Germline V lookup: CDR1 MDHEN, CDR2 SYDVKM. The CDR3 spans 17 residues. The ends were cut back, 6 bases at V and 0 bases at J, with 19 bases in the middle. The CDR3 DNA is TGTGCCAGCAGACCCCGGAGGGGAAGCCCAAGCACAGATACGCAGTATTTT. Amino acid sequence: CASRPRRGSPSTDTQYF.

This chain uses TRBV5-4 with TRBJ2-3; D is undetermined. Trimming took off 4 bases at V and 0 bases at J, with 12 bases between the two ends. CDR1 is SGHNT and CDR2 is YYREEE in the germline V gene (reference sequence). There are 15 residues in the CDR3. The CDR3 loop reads CASSLRGGSTDTQYF. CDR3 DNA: TGTGCCAGCAGCCTCAGAGGCGGTAGCACAGATACGCAGTATTTT.

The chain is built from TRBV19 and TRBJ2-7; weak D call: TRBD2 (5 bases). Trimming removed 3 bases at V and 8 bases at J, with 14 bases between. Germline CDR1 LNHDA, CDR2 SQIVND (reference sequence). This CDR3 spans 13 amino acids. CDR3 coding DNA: TGTGCCAGTAGTATGGAGAGGGCCGGAAAGCAGTACTTC. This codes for CASSMERAGKQYF.

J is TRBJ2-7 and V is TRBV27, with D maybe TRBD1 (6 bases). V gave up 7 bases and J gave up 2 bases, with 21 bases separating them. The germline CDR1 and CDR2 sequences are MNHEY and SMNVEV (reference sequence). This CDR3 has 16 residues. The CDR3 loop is CASKNTPRQDTYEQYF. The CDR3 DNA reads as TGTGCCAGCAAAAACACCCCGCGACAGGATACCTACGAGCAGTACTTC.

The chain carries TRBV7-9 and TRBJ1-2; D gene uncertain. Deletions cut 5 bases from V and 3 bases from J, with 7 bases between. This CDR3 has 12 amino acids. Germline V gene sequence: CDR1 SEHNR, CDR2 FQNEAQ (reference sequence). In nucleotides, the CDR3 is TGTGCCAGCAGCAAAGCGGACTATGGCTACACCTTC. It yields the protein CASSKADYGYTF.